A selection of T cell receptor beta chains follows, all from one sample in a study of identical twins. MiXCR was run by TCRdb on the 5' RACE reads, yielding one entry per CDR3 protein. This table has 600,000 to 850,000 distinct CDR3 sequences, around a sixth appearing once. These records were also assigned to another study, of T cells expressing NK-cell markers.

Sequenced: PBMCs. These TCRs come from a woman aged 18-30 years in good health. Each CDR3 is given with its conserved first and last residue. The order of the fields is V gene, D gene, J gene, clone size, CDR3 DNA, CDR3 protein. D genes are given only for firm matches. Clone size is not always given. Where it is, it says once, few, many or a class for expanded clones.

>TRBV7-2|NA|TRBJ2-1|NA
TGTGCCAGCAGCTTTGGTCACAGCGGGCATGAGCAGTTCTTC
CASSFGHSGHEQFF
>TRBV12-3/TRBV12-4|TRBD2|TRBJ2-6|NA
TGTGCCAGCAGTTTCATCGGACTAGCGGGGTACGAAGGGGCCAACGTCCTGACTTTC
CASSFIGLAGYEGANVLTF
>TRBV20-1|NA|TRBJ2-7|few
TGCAGTGCTAGAGATCATATTAAAGACTACGAGCAGTACTTC
CSARDHIKDYEQYF
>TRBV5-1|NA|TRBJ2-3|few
TGCGCCAGCAGCCACCTCCGAGGGGCTGAAACGCAGTATTTT
CASSHLRGAETQYF
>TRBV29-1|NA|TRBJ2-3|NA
TGCAGCGTTGACCGTGGAAAGGGCGACACAGATACGCAGTATTTT
CSVDRGKGDTDTQYF
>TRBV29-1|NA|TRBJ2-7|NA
TGCAGCGTTGTATTGCCAGAATACGAGCAGTACTTC
CSVVLPEYEQYF
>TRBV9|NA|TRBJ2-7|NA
TGTGCCAGCAGCGTAGCTGAGGGACGGAAAACTTACGAGCAGTATTTC
CASSVAEGRKTYEQYF
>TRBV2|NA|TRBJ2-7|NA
TGTGCCAGCAGCCGGACCCCTGACTACGAGCAGTACTTC
CASSRTPDYEQYF
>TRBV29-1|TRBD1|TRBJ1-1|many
TGCAGCGTCGCTCCGGGACAGGGCATGAACACTGAAGCTTTCTTT
CSVAPGQGMNTEAFF
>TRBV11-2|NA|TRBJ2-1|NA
TGTGCCAGCAGCCAACAAGCGGGTGAGCAGTTCTTC
CASSQQAGEQFF
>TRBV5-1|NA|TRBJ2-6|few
TGCGCCAGCAGCCGAAGGGAGGCCGCTGGGGCCAACGTCCTGACTTTC
CASSRREAAGANVLTF
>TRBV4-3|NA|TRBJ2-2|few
TGCGCCAGCAGCCAATCGTCACGGGTACTCACCGGGGAGCTGTTTTTT
CASSQSSRVLTGELFF
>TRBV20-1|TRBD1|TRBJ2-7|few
TGCAGTGCTAGAAAACCGTGGGGGGGACAGGGTCTTGAGCAGTACTTC
CSARKPWGGQGLEQYF
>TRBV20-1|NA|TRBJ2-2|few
TGCAGTGCAACCGATGCTGGGGCGAACACCGGGGAGCTGTTTTTT
CSATDAGANTGELFF
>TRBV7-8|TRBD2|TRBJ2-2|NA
TGTGCCAGCAGCCTGGGACTAGCGGGGACGAACACCGGGGAGCTGTTTTTT
CASSLGLAGTNTGELFF
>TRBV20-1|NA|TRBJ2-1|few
TGCAGTGCGGCCGGGTACGATGAGCAGTTCTTC
CSAAGYDEQFF
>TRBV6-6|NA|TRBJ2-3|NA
TGTGCCAGCAGTTACTCGACCGTAGATACGCAGTATTTT
CASSYSTVDTQYF
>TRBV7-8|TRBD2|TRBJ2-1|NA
TGTGCCAGCAGCCTGAGCGTGACTAGCGGGGCCGACAATGAGCAGTTCTTC
CASSLSVTSGADNEQFF
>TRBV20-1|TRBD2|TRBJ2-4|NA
TGCAGTGCTAGGGCTAGCGGGGGGGCGGTAGCCAAAAACATTCAGTACTTC
CSARASGGAVAKNIQYF
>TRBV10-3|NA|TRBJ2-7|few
TGTGCCATCGGGGAGGGGGGCAGCTCCTACGAGCAGTACTTC
CAIGEGGSSYEQYF
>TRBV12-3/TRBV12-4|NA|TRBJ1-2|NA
TGTGCCAGCAGTTTTAGCGTCGGCTACACCTTC
CASSFSVGYTF
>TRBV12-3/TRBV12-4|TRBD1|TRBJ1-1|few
TGTGCCAGCACCGGGGACAGGGGCGCAGCTTTCTTT
CASTGDRGAAFF
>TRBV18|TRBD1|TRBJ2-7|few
TGTGCCAGCTCCTCGACAGGGGGCCGTTACGAGCAGTACTTC
CASSSTGGRYEQYF
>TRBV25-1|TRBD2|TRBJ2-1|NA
TGTGCCAGCAGTAAAGCGGGAGAAGGCCACAATGAGCAGTTCTTC
CASSKAGEGHNEQFF
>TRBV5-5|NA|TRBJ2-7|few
TGTGCCAGCAGCTTCGGGTTTACCTACGAGCAGTACTTC
CASSFGFTYEQYF
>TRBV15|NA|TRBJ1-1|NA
TGTGCCACCAGCAGACGGACGAGGGGGAGCACTGAAGCTTTCTTT
CATSRRTRGSTEAFF
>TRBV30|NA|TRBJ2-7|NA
TGTGCCTGGAGTCCTTCGTTGGCGGCCGAGCAGTACTTC
CAWSPSLAAEQYF